This TCR beta chain was captured by sequencing in a study of cytomegalovirus exposure and HLA in healthy donors. Study-level points and caveats: In a later analysis, TCR beta V- and J-gene trimming showed a link to a missense DCLRE1C variant.

Primers included in the PCR were 60 Vbeta and 13 Jbeta primers. Some clones are missing from TCRdb's copy, which holds only in-frame ones; the method was immunoSEQ multiplex PCR. In the table there are roughly 150,000 clones, around 84% of which are singletons. Comments on this clone: The antigen remains undetermined.

V was trimmed by 0 bases and J by 6 bases, leaving 12 bases between them. The CDR3 covers 15 residues. In germline, CDR1 is SEHNR, CDR2 FQNEAQ (reference sequence). This rearrangement joins TRBV7-9 to TRBJ2-1; perhaps TRBD2 as D (5 bases). Source material: PBMCs. The origin of this receptor is a boy aged 2 to 9 in good health and CMV-seronegative. In DNA, the CDR3 is TGTGCCAGCAGCTTAGCGAGATCTAGCAGCAATGAGCAGTTCTTC. This translates into CASSLARSSSNEQFF.